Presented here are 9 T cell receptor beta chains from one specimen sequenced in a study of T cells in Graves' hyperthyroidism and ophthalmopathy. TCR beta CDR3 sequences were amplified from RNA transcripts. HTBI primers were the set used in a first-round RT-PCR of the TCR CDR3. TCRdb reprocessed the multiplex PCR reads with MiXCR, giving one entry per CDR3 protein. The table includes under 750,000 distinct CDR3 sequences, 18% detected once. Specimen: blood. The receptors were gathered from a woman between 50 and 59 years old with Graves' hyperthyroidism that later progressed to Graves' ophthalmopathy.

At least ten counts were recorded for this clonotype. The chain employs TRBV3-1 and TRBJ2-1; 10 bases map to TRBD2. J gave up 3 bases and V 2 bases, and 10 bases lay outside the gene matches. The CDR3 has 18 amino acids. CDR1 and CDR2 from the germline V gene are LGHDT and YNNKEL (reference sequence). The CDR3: CASSQIFSGGVGYNEQFF. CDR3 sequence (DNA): TGTGCCAGCAGCCAAATTTTCAGCGGGGGGGTTGGCTACAATGAGCAGTTCTTC.

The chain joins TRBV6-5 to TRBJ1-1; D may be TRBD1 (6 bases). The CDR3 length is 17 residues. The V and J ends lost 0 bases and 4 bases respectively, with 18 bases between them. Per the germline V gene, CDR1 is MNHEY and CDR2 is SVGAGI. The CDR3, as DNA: TGTGCCAGCAGTTACTCAGGCGGTGGCAGGGGTATCACTGAAGCTTTCTTT. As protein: CASSYSGGGRGITEAFF.

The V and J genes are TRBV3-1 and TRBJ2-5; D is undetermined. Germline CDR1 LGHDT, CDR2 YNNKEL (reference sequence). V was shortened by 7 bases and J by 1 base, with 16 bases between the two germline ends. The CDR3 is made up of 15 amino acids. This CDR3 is CASTFVRASQETQYF. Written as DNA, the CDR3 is TGTGCCAGCACCTTCGTTCGAGCGTCCCAAGAGACCCAGTACTTC.

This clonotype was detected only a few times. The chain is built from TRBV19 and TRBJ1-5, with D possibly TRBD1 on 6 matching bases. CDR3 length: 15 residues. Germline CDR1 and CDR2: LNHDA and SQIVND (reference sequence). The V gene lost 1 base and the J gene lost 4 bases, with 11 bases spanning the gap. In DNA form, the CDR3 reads TGTGCCAGTAGTATAGTTCCAGGGGCTAATCAGCCCCAGCATTTT. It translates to CASSIVPGANQPQHF.

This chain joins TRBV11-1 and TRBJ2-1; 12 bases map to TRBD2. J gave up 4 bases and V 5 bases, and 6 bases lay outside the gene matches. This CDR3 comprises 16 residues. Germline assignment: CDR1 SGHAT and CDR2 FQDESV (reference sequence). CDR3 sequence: CASSPWTSGIYNEQFF. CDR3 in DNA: TGTGCCAGCAGCCCCTGGACTAGCGGGATTTACAATGAGCAGTTCTTC. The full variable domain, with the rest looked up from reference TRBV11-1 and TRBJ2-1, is EAEVAQSPRYKITEKSQAVAFWCDPISGHATLYWYRQILGQGPELLVQFQDESVVDDSQLPKDRFSAERLKGVDSTLKIQPAELGDSAMYLCASSPWTSGIYNEQFFGPGTRLTVL.

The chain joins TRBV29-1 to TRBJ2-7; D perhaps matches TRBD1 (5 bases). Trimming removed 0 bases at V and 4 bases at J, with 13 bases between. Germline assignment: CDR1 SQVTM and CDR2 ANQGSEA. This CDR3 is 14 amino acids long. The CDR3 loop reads CSVEDPGKGYEQYF. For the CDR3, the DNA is TGCAGCGTTGAAGACCCAGGGAAGGGTTACGAGCAGTACTTC.

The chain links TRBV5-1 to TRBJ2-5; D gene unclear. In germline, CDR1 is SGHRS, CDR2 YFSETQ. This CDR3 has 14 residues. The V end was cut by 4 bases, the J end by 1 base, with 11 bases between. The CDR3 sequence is CASSARGPQETQYF. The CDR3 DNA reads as TGCGCCAGCAGCGCACGAGGACCCCAAGAGACCCAGTACTTC.

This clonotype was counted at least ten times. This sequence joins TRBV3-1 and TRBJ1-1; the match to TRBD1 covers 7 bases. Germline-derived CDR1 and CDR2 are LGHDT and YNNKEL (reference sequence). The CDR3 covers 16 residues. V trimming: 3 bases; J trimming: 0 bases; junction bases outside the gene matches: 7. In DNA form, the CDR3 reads TGTGCCAGCAGCCACAGTTCAGGGGGGCTGAACACTGAAGCTTTCTTT. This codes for CASSHSSGGLNTEAFF. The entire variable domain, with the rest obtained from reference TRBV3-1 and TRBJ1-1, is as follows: DTAVSQTPKYLVTQMGNDKSIKCEQNLGHDTMYWYKQDSKKFLKIMFSYNNKELIINETVPNRFSPKSPDKAHLNLHINSLELGDSAVYFCASSHSSGGLNTEAFFGQGTRLTVV.

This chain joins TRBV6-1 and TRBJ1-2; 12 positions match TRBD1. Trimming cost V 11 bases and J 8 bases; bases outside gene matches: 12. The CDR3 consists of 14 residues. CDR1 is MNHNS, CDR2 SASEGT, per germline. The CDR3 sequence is CAGSPGQGAKGYTF. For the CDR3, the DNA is TGTGCCGGTAGTCCGGGACAGGGGGCCAAAGGCTACACCTTC.